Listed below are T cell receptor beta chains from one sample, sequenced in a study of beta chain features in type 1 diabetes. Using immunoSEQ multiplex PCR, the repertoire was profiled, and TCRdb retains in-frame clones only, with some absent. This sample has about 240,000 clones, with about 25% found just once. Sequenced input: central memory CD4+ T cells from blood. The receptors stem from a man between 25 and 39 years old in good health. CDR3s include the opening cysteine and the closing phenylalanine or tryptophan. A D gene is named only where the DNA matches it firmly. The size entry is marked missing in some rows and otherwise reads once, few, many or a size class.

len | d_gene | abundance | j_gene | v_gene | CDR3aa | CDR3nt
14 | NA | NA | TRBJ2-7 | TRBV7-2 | CASSLVGSNHEQYF | TGTGCCAGCAGCTTAGTTGGCAGTAACCACGAGCAGTACTTC
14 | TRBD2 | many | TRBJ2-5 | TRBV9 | CASSASGRRETQYF | TGTGCCAGCAGCGCTAGCGGGAGGAGAGAGACCCAGTACTTC
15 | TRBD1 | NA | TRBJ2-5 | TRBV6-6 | CASSPGTGAGETQYF | TGTGCCAGCAGTCCGGGGACAGGGGCTGGGGAGACCCAGTACTTC
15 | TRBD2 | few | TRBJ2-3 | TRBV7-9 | CASSLTSDHTDTQYF | TGTGCCAGCAGCTTGACTAGCGACCACACAGATACGCAGTATTTT
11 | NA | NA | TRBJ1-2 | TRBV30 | CAWSPRGNYTF | TGTGCCTGGAGCCCTCGGGGGAACTACACCTTC
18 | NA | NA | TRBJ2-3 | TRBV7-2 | CASSLAVTSRGARDTQYF | TGTGCCAGCAGCTTAGCGGTGACCTCCCGGGGGGCCCGCGATACGCAGTATTTT
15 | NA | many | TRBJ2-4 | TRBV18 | CASSPPLGQTNIQYF | TGTGCCAGCTCACCACCGCTTGGGCAGACAAACATTCAGTACTTC
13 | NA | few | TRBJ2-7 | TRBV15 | CATSRDPGYEQYF | TGTGCCACCAGCAGAGATCCAGGGTACGAGCAGTACTTC
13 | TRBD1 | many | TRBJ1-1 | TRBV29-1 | CTHSGQGNTEAFF | TGCACCCACTCGGGACAGGGGAACACTGAAGCTTTCTTT
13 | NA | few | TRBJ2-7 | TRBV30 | CAWSVHQASEQYF | TGTGCCTGGAGTGTACATCAGGCCAGCGAGCAGTACTTC
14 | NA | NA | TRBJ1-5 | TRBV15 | CATSRVGAGQPQHF | TGTGCCACCAGTCGGGTGGGGGCGGGTCAGCCCCAGCATTTT
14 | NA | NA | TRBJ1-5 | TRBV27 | CASAYRASPQPQHF | TGTGCCAGCGCGTACAGGGCCTCCCCTCAGCCCCAGCATTTT
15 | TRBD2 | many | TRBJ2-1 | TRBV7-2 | CASSPGLAAYNEQFF | TGTGCCAGCAGCCCGGGACTAGCGGCCTACAATGAGCAGTTCTTC
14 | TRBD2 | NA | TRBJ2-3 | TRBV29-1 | CSCRAGGRTDTQYF | TGCAGCTGTCGGGCGGGGGGGCGCACAGATACGCAGTATTTT
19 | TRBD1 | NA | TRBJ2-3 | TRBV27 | CASSHTGTGDLRSTDTQYF | TGTGCCAGCAGTCACACCGGGACAGGGGATTTGCGGAGCACAGATACGCAGTATTTT
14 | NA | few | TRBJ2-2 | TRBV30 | CAWSAGSGTGELFF | TGTGCCTGGAGTGCCGGGAGTGGGACCGGGGAGCTGTTTTTT
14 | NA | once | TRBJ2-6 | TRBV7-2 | CASSPETHTNVLTF | TGTGCCAGCAGCCCCGAGACCCATACCAACGTCCTGACTTTC
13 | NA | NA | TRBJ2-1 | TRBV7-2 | CASSAGPVNEQFF | TGTGCCAGCAGCGCGGGCCCCGTGAATGAGCAGTTCTTC
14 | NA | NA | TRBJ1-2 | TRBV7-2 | CASSTGGRVYGYTF | TGTGCCAGCAGCACCGGGGGTAGGGTCTATGGCTACACCTTC
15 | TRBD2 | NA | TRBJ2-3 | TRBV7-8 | CASSPRGVNADTQYF | TGTGCCAGCAGCCCCCGGGGGGTGAATGCAGATACGCAGTATTTT
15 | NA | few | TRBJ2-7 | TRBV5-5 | CASSTSQGNSYEQYF | TGTGCCAGCAGCACATCACAGGGCAACTCCTACGAGCAGTACTTC
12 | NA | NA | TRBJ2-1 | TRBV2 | CASRRDDHEQFF | TGTGCCAGCAGGAGAGATGATCATGAGCAGTTCTTC
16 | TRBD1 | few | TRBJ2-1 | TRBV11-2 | CASSLWTGKYYNEQFF | TGTGCCAGCAGCCTGTGGACAGGGAAATACTACAATGAGCAGTTCTTC
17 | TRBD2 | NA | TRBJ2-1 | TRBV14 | CASSRRIAGRGYNEQFF | TGTGCCAGCAGCCGGCGGATAGCGGGGAGGGGATACAATGAGCAGTTCTTC
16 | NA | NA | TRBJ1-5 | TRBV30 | CAWSGPSTTGNQPQHF | TGTGCCTGGAGTGGACCCAGTACGACGGGGAATCAGCCCCAGCATTTT
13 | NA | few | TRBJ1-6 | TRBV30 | CAWSQGNNSPLHF | TGTGCCTGGAGTCAGGGCAATAATTCACCCCTCCACTTT
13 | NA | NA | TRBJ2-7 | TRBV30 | CAWSAQSSYEQYF | TGTGCCTGGAGCGCTCAGAGCTCCTACGAGCAGTACTTC
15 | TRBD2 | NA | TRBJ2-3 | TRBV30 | CAWSRAGAYTDTQYF | TGTGCCTGGAGTAGAGCGGGGGCATACACAGATACGCAGTATTTT
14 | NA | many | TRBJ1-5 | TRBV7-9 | CASSLIDSNQPQHF | TGTGCCAGCAGCTTAATTGATAGCAATCAGCCCCAGCATTTT
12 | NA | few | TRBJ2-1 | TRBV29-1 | CSVEDGINEQFF | TGCAGCGTTGAGGACGGAATCAATGAGCAGTTCTTC
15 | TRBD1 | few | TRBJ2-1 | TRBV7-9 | CASSFSRGQYNEQFF | TGTGCCAGCAGCTTTAGCCGGGGACAGTACAATGAGCAGTTCTTC
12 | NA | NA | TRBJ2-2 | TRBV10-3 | CAINRNTGELFF | TGTGCCATCAACAGAAACACCGGGGAGCTGTTTTTT
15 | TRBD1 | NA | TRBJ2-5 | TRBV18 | CASSPDRGPRGTQYF | TGTGCCAGCTCACCAGACAGGGGCCCCCGCGGGACCCAGTACTTC
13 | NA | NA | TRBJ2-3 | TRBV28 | CASSLIGTDTQYF | TGTGCCAGCAGTTTGATTGGCACAGATACGCAGTATTTT
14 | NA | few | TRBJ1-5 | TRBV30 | CAWSVSQSNQPQHF | TGTGCCTGGAGTGTAAGTCAGAGCAATCAGCCCCAGCATTTT
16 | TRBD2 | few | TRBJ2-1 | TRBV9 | CASTRAGGPSYNEQFF | TGTGCCAGCACCAGAGCGGGAGGGCCTAGCTACAATGAGCAGTTCTTC
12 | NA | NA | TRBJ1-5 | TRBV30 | CAWSDRDQPQHF | TGTGCCTGGAGTGACAGGGATCAGCCCCAGCATTTT
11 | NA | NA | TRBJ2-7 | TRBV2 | CASSDQYEQYF | TGTGCCAGCAGTGATCAGTACGAGCAGTACTTC
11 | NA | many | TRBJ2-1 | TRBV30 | CAWSRYNEQFF | TGTGCCTGGAGTAGGTACAATGAGCAGTTCTTC
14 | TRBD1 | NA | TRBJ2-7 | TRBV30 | CAYTGTGVSYEQYF | TGTGCCTACACCGGGACAGGTGTCTCCTACGAGCAGTACTTC
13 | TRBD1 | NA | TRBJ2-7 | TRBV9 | CASSATQGREQYF | TGTGCCAGCAGCGCAACACAGGGGCGAGAGCAGTACTTC
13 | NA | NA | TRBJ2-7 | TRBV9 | CASSVHPNYEQYF | TGTGCCAGCAGCGTCCACCCTAACTACGAGCAGTACTTC
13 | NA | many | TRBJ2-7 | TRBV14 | CASSRQASYEQYF | TGTGCCAGCTCAAGACAGGCCTCCTACGAGCAGTACTTC
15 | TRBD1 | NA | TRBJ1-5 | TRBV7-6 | CASSANTGGNQPQHF | TGTGCCAGCAGCGCTAACACAGGGGGCAATCAGCCCCAGCATTTT
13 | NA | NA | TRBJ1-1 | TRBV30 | CAWSREMNTEAFF | TGTGCCTGGAGTCGGGAAATGAACACTGAAGCTTTCTTT
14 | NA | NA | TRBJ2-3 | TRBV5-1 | CASSSSGRTDTQYF | TGCGCCAGCAGCTCCAGCGGGCGCACAGATACGCAGTATTTT
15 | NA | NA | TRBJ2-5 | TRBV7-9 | CASSYTGSGGETQYF | TGTGCCAGCAGCTACACAGGGAGCGGAGGGGAGACCCAGTACTTC
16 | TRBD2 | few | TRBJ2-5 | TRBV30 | CAWRAPSGGVQETQYF | TGTGCCTGGAGGGCTCCTAGCGGGGGAGTCCAAGAGACCCAGTACTTC
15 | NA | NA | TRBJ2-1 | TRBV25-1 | CASSDPTRQSNEQFF | TGTGCCAGCAGTGACCCAACGAGACAGTCAAATGAGCAGTTCTTC
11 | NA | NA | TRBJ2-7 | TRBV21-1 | CASSKPSGQYF | TGTGCCAGCAGCAAACCCTCTGGGCAGTACTTC
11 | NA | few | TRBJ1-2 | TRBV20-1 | CSASGDSGYTF | TGCAGTGCTAGTGGTGACAGTGGCTACACCTTC
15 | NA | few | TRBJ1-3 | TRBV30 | CAWGQGRSSGNTIYF | TGTGCCTGGGGACAAGGACGGAGCTCTGGAAACACCATATATTTT
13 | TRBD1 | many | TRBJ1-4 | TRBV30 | CAWSVSTGRKLFF | TGTGCCTGGAGTGTTTCGACAGGGAGAAAACTGTTTTTT